These T cell receptor beta chains were read from a single sample in a study of shared clonotypes between healthy human individuals. The repertoire was sequenced with immunoSEQ multiplex PCR; TCRdb's copy has only in-frame clones and lacks some. This sample has about 2.3 million clones, with over 90% found just once. The specimen was naive CD4+ T cells from PBMCs. The receptors were sampled from a man between 18 and 35 years old in good health. Some clones in this sample may be carry-over from other donors' samples. The CDR3 runs from the conserved cysteine through the conserved F or W. Fields, in order: V gene, D gene, clone size, J gene, CDR3 DNA, CDR3 protein. D genes are given only for firm matches. Size is stated for part of the rows, as once, few or many counts, or as a class when the clone is expanded.

V gene: TRBV6-6; D gene: TRBD1; clone size: NA; J gene: TRBJ1-5; CDR3 DNA: TGTGCCAGCACCGAACAGGGGATAGGCAATCAGCCCCAGCATTTT; CDR3 protein: CASTEQGIGNQPQHF
V gene: TRBV28; D gene: TRBD2; clone size: NA; J gene: TRBJ2-2; CDR3 DNA: TGTGCCAGCAGTCCCCGGGGAGCGGGAGTTACCGGGGAGCTGTTTTTT; CDR3 protein: CASSPRGAGVTGELFF
V gene: TRBV4-1; D gene: TRBD1; clone size: once; J gene: TRBJ2-7; CDR3 DNA: TGCGCCAGCAGCCATCCGGGACAGGGCTACGAGCAGTACTTC; CDR3 protein: CASSHPGQGYEQYF
V gene: TRBV11-3; D gene: TRBD2; clone size: NA; J gene: TRBJ2-2; CDR3 DNA: TGTGCCAGCAGCTTACGACTAGCAGAGAACACCGGGGAGCTGTTTTTT; CDR3 protein: CASSLRLAENTGELFF
V gene: TRBV15; D gene: TRBD1; clone size: once; J gene: TRBJ2-5; CDR3 DNA: TGTGCCACCAGCAGAAGACAGGGGACCTACCAAGAGACCCAGTACTTC; CDR3 protein: CATSRRQGTYQETQYF
V gene: TRBV5-1; D gene: TRBD2; clone size: once; J gene: TRBJ2-1; CDR3 DNA: TGCGCCAGCAGACGACTAGCGGGAGAGAATGAGCAGTTCTTC; CDR3 protein: CASRRLAGENEQFF
V gene: TRBV7-8; D gene: NA; clone size: NA; J gene: TRBJ2-7; CDR3 DNA: TGTGCCAGCTCCCAGCTCGGGAACGGTCCCTACGAGCAGTACTTC; CDR3 protein: CASSQLGNGPYEQYF
V gene: TRBV25-1; D gene: NA; clone size: NA; J gene: TRBJ1-2; CDR3 DNA: TGTGCCAGCAGTGAGACCTCCGGGGGCGAGGGTGGCTACACCTTC; CDR3 protein: CASSETSGGEGGYTF
V gene: TRBV10-1; D gene: TRBD2; clone size: few; J gene: TRBJ2-7; CDR3 DNA: TGCGCCAGCAGTGACCCTACTAGCGGGAGGTCCTACGAGCAGTACTTC; CDR3 protein: CASSDPTSGRSYEQYF
V gene: TRBV10-3; D gene: NA; clone size: NA; J gene: TRBJ2-7; CDR3 DNA: TGTGCCATCAGTGACCTGGGGGTCTCCTACGAGCAGTACTTC; CDR3 protein: CAISDLGVSYEQYF
V gene: TRBV27; D gene: TRBD2; clone size: NA; J gene: TRBJ2-1; CDR3 DNA: TGTGCCAGCAGCCCGTCGGCGGGACTAGTTATCGATGAGCAGTTCTTC; CDR3 protein: CASSPSAGLVIDEQFF
V gene: TRBV28; D gene: TRBD2; clone size: NA; J gene: TRBJ2-1; CDR3 DNA: TGTGCCAGCAGTTTACGCACTAGCGGCCGTAATGAGCAGTTCTTC; CDR3 protein: CASSLRTSGRNEQFF
V gene: TRBV13; D gene: NA; clone size: NA; J gene: TRBJ2-2; CDR3 DNA: TGTGCCAGCAGCCAAGAGGGGGGTCTTAGGCCCGGGGAGCTGTTTTTT; CDR3 protein: CASSQEGGLRPGELFF
V gene: TRBV6-5; D gene: NA; clone size: NA; J gene: TRBJ1-1; CDR3 DNA: TGTGCCAGCAGTCCCTCAACCTTGACTGCTGTGGAAGCTTTCTTT; CDR3 protein: CASSPSTLTAVEAFF
V gene: TRBV18; D gene: TRBD1; clone size: NA; J gene: TRBJ1-2; CDR3 DNA: TGTGCCAGCTCGGAAGGACAGGCAAACTATGGCTACACCTTC; CDR3 protein: CASSEGQANYGYTF
V gene: TRBV6-5; D gene: NA; clone size: NA; J gene: TRBJ2-7; CDR3 DNA: TGTGCCAGCAGTTACTCAGCAAGCAGTTCCTACGAGCAGTACTTC; CDR3 protein: CASSYSASSSYEQYF
V gene: TRBV4-1; D gene: TRBD2; clone size: NA; J gene: TRBJ2-3; CDR3 DNA: TGCGCCAGCAGCCACGTGACTAGCCGATTCACAGATACGCAGTATTTT; CDR3 protein: CASSHVTSRFTDTQYF
V gene: TRBV7-2; D gene: TRBD2; clone size: NA; J gene: TRBJ2-2; CDR3 DNA: TGTGCCAGCAGCTCCGGGAGGAGTAACACCGGGGAGCTGTTTTTT; CDR3 protein: CASSSGRSNTGELFF
V gene: TRBV7-3; D gene: NA; clone size: NA; J gene: TRBJ2-1; CDR3 DNA: TGTGCCAGCAGCCCCTTGGGGGCGTCCTACAATGAGCAGTTCTTC; CDR3 protein: CASSPLGASYNEQFF
V gene: TRBV29-1; D gene: TRBD2; clone size: NA; J gene: TRBJ2-1; CDR3 DNA: TGCAGCGTATCCGGACTAGCGGGACCCTACAATGAGCAGTTCTTC; CDR3 protein: CSVSGLAGPYNEQFF
V gene: TRBV5-5; D gene: NA; clone size: once; J gene: TRBJ2-1; CDR3 DNA: TGTGCCAGCAGCCTATGGGCCAATGAGCAGTTCTTC; CDR3 protein: CASSLWANEQFF
V gene: TRBV19; D gene: NA; clone size: NA; J gene: TRBJ2-5; CDR3 DNA: TGTGCCAGTAGTATGGGAGGGGGCGCGGAGACCCAGTACTTC; CDR3 protein: CASSMGGGAETQYF
V gene: TRBV28; D gene: NA; clone size: NA; J gene: TRBJ1-2; CDR3 DNA: TGTGCCAGCAGTTTTGGCAGTGTCTATGGCTACACCTTC; CDR3 protein: CASSFGSVYGYTF
V gene: TRBV5-1; D gene: TRBD1; clone size: NA; J gene: TRBJ2-3; CDR3 DNA: TGCGCCAGCAGCCTCCCGGACAGGTCCACAGATACGCAGTATTTT; CDR3 protein: CASSLPDRSTDTQYF
V gene: TRBV5-6; D gene: NA; clone size: NA; J gene: TRBJ1-5; CDR3 DNA: TGTGCCAGCACCCCACTCACTGGGGGCAATCAGCCCCAGCATTTT; CDR3 protein: CASTPLTGGNQPQHF
V gene: TRBV10-3; D gene: TRBD1; clone size: once; J gene: TRBJ1-4; CDR3 DNA: TGTGCCATCAGTGATAGACAGGGGTCTAATGAAAAACTGTTTTTT; CDR3 protein: CAISDRQGSNEKLFF
V gene: TRBV30; D gene: TRBD2; clone size: NA; J gene: TRBJ2-1; CDR3 DNA: TGTGCCTGGAGTGTACTCGCGGGAGGGTACAATGAGCAGTTCTTC; CDR3 protein: CAWSVLAGGYNEQFF
V gene: TRBV10-3; D gene: NA; clone size: NA; J gene: TRBJ1-1; CDR3 DNA: TGTGCCATCAGTGAGTCGAGAGTACTGAACACTGAAGCTTTCTTT; CDR3 protein: CAISESRVLNTEAFF
V gene: TRBV11-2; D gene: TRBD2; clone size: NA; J gene: TRBJ2-5; CDR3 DNA: TGTGCCAGCAGTTTATATTCTAGCGGGAGGGGGGGTGAGACCCAGTACTTC; CDR3 protein: CASSLYSSGRGGETQYF
V gene: TRBV6-1; D gene: NA; clone size: NA; J gene: TRBJ2-7; CDR3 DNA: TGTGCCAGCAGTGACGGGACCCCTATAGGCGAGCAGTACTTC; CDR3 protein: CASSDGTPIGEQYF
V gene: TRBV11-2; D gene: NA; clone size: few; J gene: TRBJ2-6; CDR3 DNA: TGTGCCAGCAGACGAATTCAGGGCTCTGGGGCCAACGTCCTGACTTTC; CDR3 protein: CASRRIQGSGANVLTF
V gene: TRBV7-9; D gene: NA; clone size: NA; J gene: TRBJ2-7; CDR3 DNA: TGTGCCAGCAGCTTAGTTTCTGTCGAGCAGTACTTC; CDR3 protein: CASSLVSVEQYF
V gene: TRBV28; D gene: NA; clone size: NA; J gene: TRBJ1-2; CDR3 DNA: TGTGCCAGCAGTTTATCTGGTCAGGGGTTTTTGTATGGCTACACCTTC; CDR3 protein: CASSLSGQGFLYGYTF
V gene: TRBV28; D gene: NA; clone size: NA; J gene: TRBJ2-7; CDR3 DNA: TGTGCCAGCAGTCCCTTTACAGGAGTCTACGAGCAGTACTTC; CDR3 protein: CASSPFTGVYEQYF
V gene: TRBV30; D gene: NA; clone size: NA; J gene: TRBJ2-2; CDR3 DNA: TGTGCCTGGAGTAGGACTACCGGGGAGCTGTTTTTT; CDR3 protein: CAWSRTTGELFF
V gene: TRBV7-3; D gene: NA; clone size: once; J gene: TRBJ2-7; CDR3 DNA: TGTGCCAGCAGCTTAAACGGTTTTGACGAGCAGTACTTC; CDR3 protein: CASSLNGFDEQYF
V gene: TRBV7-2; D gene: NA; clone size: NA; J gene: TRBJ1-5; CDR3 DNA: TGTGCCAGCAGCTTATTGGGCTCAAATCAGCCCCAGCATTTT; CDR3 protein: CASSLLGSNQPQHF
V gene: TRBV7-9; D gene: NA; clone size: NA; J gene: TRBJ1-3; CDR3 DNA: TGTGCCAGCAGAGAAGGACAGGGAAACACCATATATTTT; CDR3 protein: CASREGQGNTIYF